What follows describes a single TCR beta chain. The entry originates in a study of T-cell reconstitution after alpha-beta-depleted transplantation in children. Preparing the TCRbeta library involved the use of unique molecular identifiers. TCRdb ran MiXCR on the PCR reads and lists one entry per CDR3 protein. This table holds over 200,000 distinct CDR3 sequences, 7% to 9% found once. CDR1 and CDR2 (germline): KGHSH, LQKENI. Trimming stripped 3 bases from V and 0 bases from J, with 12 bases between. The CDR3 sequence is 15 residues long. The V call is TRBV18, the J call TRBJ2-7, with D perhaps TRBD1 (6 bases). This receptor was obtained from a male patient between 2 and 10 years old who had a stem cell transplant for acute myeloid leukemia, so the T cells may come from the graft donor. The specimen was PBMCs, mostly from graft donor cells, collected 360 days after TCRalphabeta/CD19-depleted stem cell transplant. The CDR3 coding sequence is TGTGCCAGCTCACCTAACAGGGTTAGCTCCTACGAGCAGTACTTC. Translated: CASSPNRVSSYEQYF.